This record concerns one T cell receptor (beta chain) sequence. Its cognate antigen is unknown. The data belong to a study of T-cell memory formation after mild COVID-19. Study-level findings and limits: Chiefly within CM and EM were the contracting CD4+ clones; CD8+ ones were within EMRA.

TCRdb ran MiXCR on the 5' RACE reads and lists one entry per CDR3 protein. The repertoire holds some 160,000 distinct CDR3 sequences, with 13% as singletons. The V and J ends lost 3 bases and 4 bases respectively, with 15 bases between them. The CDR3 covers 14 residues. Germline V lookup: CDR1 DFQATT, CDR2 SNEGSKA (reference sequence). The sequenced material came from PBMCs or a T cell subset sorted from them (not recorded which). This chain uses TRBV20-1 with TRBJ2-5; D possibly corresponds to TRBD2 (6 bases). The TCR was taken from a man between 18 and 35 years old who had mild COVID-19 (a few samples of this study predate the infection). Cell type and time point are not known. The CDR3 loop reads CSASEAGPSETQYF. Written as DNA, the CDR3 is TGCAGTGCTAGCGAGGCGGGGCCCTCAGAGACCCAGTACTTC.